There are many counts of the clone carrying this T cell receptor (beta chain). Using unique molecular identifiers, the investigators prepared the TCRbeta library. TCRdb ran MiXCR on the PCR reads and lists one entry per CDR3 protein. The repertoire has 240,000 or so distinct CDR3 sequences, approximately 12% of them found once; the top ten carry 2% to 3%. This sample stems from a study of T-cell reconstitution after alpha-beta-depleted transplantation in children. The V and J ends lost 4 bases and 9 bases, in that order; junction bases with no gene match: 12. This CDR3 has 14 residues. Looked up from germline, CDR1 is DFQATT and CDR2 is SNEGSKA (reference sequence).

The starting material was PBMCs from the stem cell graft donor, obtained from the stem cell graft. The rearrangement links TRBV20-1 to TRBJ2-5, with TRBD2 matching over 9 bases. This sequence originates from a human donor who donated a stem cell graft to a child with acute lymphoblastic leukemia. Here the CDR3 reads CSAISGGSSVAQYF. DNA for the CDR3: TGCAGTGCTATAAGCGGGGGGTCCTCAGTTGCCCAGTACTTC.